This TCR beta chain was sequenced in a study of early T cells in non-severe SARS-CoV-2 infection. Overall study context: Investigators sequenced bulk RNA drawn from unsorted whole blood, and chains remained unpaired.

Each CDR3 protein gets one entry after TCRdb re-called the 5' RACE reads with MiXCR. The repertoire has around 100,000 distinct CDR3 sequences, around 12% of them found once; the top ten carry approximately 6%. The CDR3 contains 12 residues. The ends were cut back, 3 bases at V and 7 bases at J, with 7 bases in the middle. In germline, CDR1 is SGHAT, CDR2 FQNNGV. The sequence was collected from an adult who was a healthcare worker with PCR-confirmed SARS-CoV-2 infection or an uninfected control (not recorded which). V usage is TRBV11-2 and J usage is TRBJ2-1; no reliable D call. Source material: whole blood. CDR3 residues: CASSFWGNEQFF. CDR3 coding DNA: TGTGCCAGCAGCTTTTGGGGTAATGAGCAGTTCTTC.